This TCR beta chain was captured in a study of T cells in Graves' hyperthyroidism and ophthalmopathy. General study results and limits: For ophthalmopathy, model prediction preceded onset by a median about 6.4 months.

TCR beta CDR3 region amplification was performed from RNA transcripts. HTBI primers were employed in a first-round RT-PCR of the TCR CDR3. TCRdb processed the multiplex PCR reads anew with MiXCR; each CDR3 protein has one entry. The sample consists of approximately 610,000 distinct CDR3 sequences, around 15% of them appearing once. Looked up from germline, CDR1 is SQVTM and CDR2 is ANQGSEA. The CDR3 is made up of 16 amino acids. This clonotype has more than one count but fewer than ten. The antigen remains undetermined. A much larger clonotype is one base distant, so this may be a read error. The chain carries TRBV29-1 and TRBJ2-2; 8 bases align to TRBD2. The TCR comes from a middle-aged woman with Graves' ophthalmopathy. The specimen sequenced was blood. DNA of the CDR3: TGCAGCGTCCGCTGGCCTACGGGAGGGGACACCAGGGAGCTGTTTTTT. Amino acid sequence: CSVRWPTGGDTRELFF.